The 12 T cell receptor beta chains below come from one sample, sequenced in a study of blood T cell repertoires in COVID-19. Produced via immunoSEQ multiplex PCR; TCRdb's table is partial and in-frame only. This sample has about 280,000 clones; around 86% occur once, and the top ten carry approximately 2.2%. The specimen was peripheral blood. These receptors were obtained from a woman younger than 45 who had recovered from COVID-19.

The chain combines TRBV5-1 with TRBJ2-1; TRBD2 matches at 7 bases. The CDR3 is 12 amino acids. Germline CDR1 SGHRS, CDR2 YFSETQ. V was pared by 2 bases and J by 8 bases, with 1 base of the junction left unmatched. CDR3 in amino acids: CASSFLADEQFF. DNA of the CDR3: TGCGCCAGCAGCTTTCTAGCGGATGAGCAGTTCTTC. Together with reference TRBV5-1 and TRBJ2-1, the CDR3 gives the full variable domain: KAGVTQTPRYLIKTRGQQVTLSCSPISGHRSVSWYQQTPGQGLQFLFEYFSETQRNKGNFPGRFSGRQFSNSRSEMNVSTLELGDSALYLCASSFLADEQFFGPGTRLTVL.

This clone has just a few counts. V usage is TRBV12-3 or TRBV12-4 and J usage is TRBJ2-7; 7 nucleotides agree with TRBD2. V lost 6 bases and J lost 0; bases outside the gene matches: 2. CDR3 length: 13 amino acids. CDR3 residues: CASRWGGSYEQYF. CDR3 bases: TGTGCCAGCAGGTGGGGGGGCTCCTACGAGCAGTACTTC.

The rearrangement uses TRBV18 and TRBJ2-5; 8 bases align to TRBD1. The CDR3 is made up of 14 amino acids. The J segment lost 2 bases and the V segment lost 3 bases, leaving 2 bases of the junction unmatched. Germline V gene lookup returns CDR1 KGHSH and CDR2 LQKENI. This chain's CDR3 is CASSPGTGQETQYF. The CDR3 DNA follows: TGTGCCAGCTCACCCGGGACAGGACAAGAGACCCAGTACTTC.

The V gene is TRBV4-1, the J gene TRBJ1-1; perhaps TRBD1 as D (5 bases). Deletions cut 6 bases from V and 3 bases from J, with 17 bases between. This CDR3 spans 15 amino acids. Germline-derived CDR1 and CDR2 are MGHRA and YSYEKL. As DNA, the CDR3 is TGCGCCAGCAGTCGTGGAGGGGTTCAGTACACTGAAGCTTTCTTT. Encoded protein: CASSRGGVQYTEAFF.

The J gene is TRBJ2-1, the V gene TRBV7-3, with TRBD2 matching over 12 bases. Germline trimming cut 5 bases from V and 8 bases from J; bases unmatched to any gene: 4. Looked up from germline, CDR1 is SGHTA and CDR2 is FQGTGA. This CDR3 has 14 amino acids. The DNA for the CDR3 is TGTGCCAGCAGCCTAGCGGGAGGGCCCTATGAGCAGTTCTTC. Translation: CASSLAGGPYEQFF. Looking up the rest from reference TRBV7-3 and TRBJ2-1 gives the full variable domain: GAGVSQTPSNKVTEKGKYVELRCDPISGHTALYWYRQSLGQGPEFLIYFQGTGAADDSGLPNDRFFAVRPEGSVSTLKIQRTERGDSAVYLCASSLAGGPYEQFFGPGTRLTVL.

The rearrangement links TRBV4-1 to TRBJ2-3; D may be TRBD2 (6 bases). V lost 0 bases and J lost 2, with 21 bases in between. Germline-derived CDR1 and CDR2 are MGHRA and YSYEKL. CDR3 length: 19 amino acids. The CDR3 DNA is TGCGCCAGCAGCCAAGATCGGGCCTCGCGGGGTTCGCACACAGATACGCAGTATTTT. Protein: CASSQDRASRGSHTDTQYF.

The chain uses TRBV3-1 (or the pseudogene TRBV3-2) and TRBJ2-2; TRBD2 is a possible D gene (6 bases). The CDR3 contains 14 residues. Germline CDR1 reads LGHDT; CDR2 reads YNNKEL (reference sequence). Trimming pared 3 bases from V and 4 bases from J, leaving 9 bases between. The CDR3 here is CASSQSGSTGELFF. The DNA for the CDR3 is TGTGCCAGCAGCCAGTCCGGGAGCACCGGGGAGCTGTTTTTT.

J is TRBJ1-4 and V is TRBV5-6; D is undetermined. Germline CDR1 and CDR2: SGHDT and YYEEEE. This CDR3 comprises 14 residues. V gave up 4 bases and J gave up 8 bases, with 15 bases separating them. The CDR3 bases are TGTGCCAGCAGCGCCTTAACGGGCGGGGAAAAACTGTTTTTT. Protein sequence: CASSALTGGEKLFF.

The chain carries TRBV7-9 and TRBJ2-1, with D possibly TRBD2 on 6 matching bases. The CDR3 spans 15 residues. Germline-derived CDR1 and CDR2 are SEHNR and FQNEAQ (reference sequence). V lost 0 bases, J lost 15 bases, and 21 bases lay in between. This CDR3 is CASSLAGGKYERPFF. CDR3 DNA sequence: TGTGCCAGCAGCTTAGCTGGAGGGAAATACGAACGGCCGTTCTTC.

This chain joins TRBV19 and TRBJ1-1; TRBD1 is a possible D gene (5 bases). The V and J ends lost 6 bases and 0 bases respectively, with 8 bases between them. Germline V lookup: CDR1 LNHDA, CDR2 SQIVND (reference sequence). The CDR3 runs to 13 residues. The CDR3 coding sequence is TGTGCCAGTAGACCAGGGATGAACACTGAAGCTTTCTTT. It codes for CASRPGMNTEAFF.

This chain connects TRBV4-1 to TRBJ2-7; the match to TRBD1 covers 7 bases. This CDR3 has 17 amino acids. CDR1 and CDR2 (germline): MGHRA, YSYEKL. V dropped 1 base and J dropped 5; count of bases not matched to a gene: 14. The CDR3 DNA is TGCGCCAGCAGCCAAGTTCTTATAGATGACAGGGCCCACGAGCAGTACTTC. It specifies CASSQVLIDDRAHEQYF.

V usage is TRBV24-1 and J usage is TRBJ1-1; D might be TRBD1 (6 bases). The germline V and J ends were trimmed by 2 bases and 2 bases, with 11 bases remaining between them. CDR1 is KGHDR, CDR2 SFDVKD, per germline. The CDR3 has 15 amino acids. CDR3 coding DNA: TGTGCCACCAGTGATTCTCTCAGGGGAAACACTGAAGCTTTCTTT. Protein sequence: CATSDSLRGNTEAFF.